This T cell receptor (beta chain) was recovered during a study of T cell responses to AZD1222 COVID-19 vaccine. Whole-study results and caveats: Possibly, clonal diversity was underestimated; donors were largely white British and included more females. Baseline seropositivity occurred in only a handful of AZD1222 recipients. With two AZD1222 doses given, Spike-specific TCR breadth and depth both rose.

Generated by immunoSEQ multiplex PCR, the TCRdb table keeps only in-frame clones and is missing some. The sample carries more than 150,000 clones, 90% to 95% recorded once. This CDR3 spans 14 amino acids. The germline gives CDR1 GTSNPN, CDR2 SVGIG (reference sequence). Trimming took 5 bases from V and 1 from J; bases not matched to a gene: 3. With respect to this clone: What it binds is not known.

Sequenced material: peripheral blood, taken 28 days after the second AZD1222 dose. The sequence derives from an adult who received the AZD1222 COVID-19 vaccine. V is TRBV30 and J is TRBJ2-2; 8 bases agree with TRBD2. The CDR3 region has the DNA TGTGCCTGGGGACTAGCTGGGAACACCGGGGAGCTGTTTTTT. This codes for CAWGLAGNTGELFF.